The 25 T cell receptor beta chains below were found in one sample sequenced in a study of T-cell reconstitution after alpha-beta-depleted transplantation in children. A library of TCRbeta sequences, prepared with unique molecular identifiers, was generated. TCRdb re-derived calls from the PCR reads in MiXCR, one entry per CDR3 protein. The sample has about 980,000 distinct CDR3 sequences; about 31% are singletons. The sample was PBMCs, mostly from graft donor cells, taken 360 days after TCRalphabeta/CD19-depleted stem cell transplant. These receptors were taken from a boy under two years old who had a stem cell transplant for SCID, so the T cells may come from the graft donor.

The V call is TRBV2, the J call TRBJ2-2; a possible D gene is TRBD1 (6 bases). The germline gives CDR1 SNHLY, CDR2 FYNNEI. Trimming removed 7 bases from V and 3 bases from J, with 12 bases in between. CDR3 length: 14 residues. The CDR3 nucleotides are TGTGCCAGCATCCGAGACAGGCACACCGGGGAGCTGTTTTTT. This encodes CASIRDRHTGELFF.

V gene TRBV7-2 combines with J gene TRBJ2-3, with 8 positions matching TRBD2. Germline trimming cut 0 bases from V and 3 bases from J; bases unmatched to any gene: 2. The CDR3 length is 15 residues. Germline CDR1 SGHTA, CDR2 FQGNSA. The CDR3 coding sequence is TGTGCCAGCAGCTTAGCGGCGGGGGGTACAGATACGCAGTATTTT. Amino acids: CASSLAAGGTDTQYF. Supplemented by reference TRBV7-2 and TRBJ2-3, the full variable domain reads GAGVSQSPSNKVTEKGKDVELRCDPISGHTALYWYRQSLGQGLEFLIYFQGNSAPDKSGLPSDRFSAERTGGSVSTLTIQRTQQEDSAVYLCASSLAAGGTDTQYFGPGTRLTVL.

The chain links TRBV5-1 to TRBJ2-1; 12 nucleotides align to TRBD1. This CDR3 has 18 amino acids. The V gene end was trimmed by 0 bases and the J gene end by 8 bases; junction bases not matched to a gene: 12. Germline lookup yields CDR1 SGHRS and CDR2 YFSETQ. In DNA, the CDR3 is TGCGCCAGCAGCTTGGCTCCCCGGGGACAGGGGGCGTGGGATGAGCAGTTCTTC. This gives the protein CASSLAPRGQGAWDEQFF.

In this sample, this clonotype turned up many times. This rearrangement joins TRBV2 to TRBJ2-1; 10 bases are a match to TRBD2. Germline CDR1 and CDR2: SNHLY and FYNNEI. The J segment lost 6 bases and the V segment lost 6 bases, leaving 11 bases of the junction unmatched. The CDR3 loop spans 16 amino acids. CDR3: CASSRFLAGARNEQFF. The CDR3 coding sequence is TGTGCCAGCAGCCGCTTTCTAGCGGGGGCACGCAATGAGCAGTTCTTC.

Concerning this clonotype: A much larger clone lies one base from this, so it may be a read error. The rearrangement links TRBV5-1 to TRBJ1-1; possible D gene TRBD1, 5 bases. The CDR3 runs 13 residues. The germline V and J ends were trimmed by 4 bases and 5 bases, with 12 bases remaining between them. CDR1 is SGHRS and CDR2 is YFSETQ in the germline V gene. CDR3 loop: CASSRGVETEAFF. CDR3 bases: TGCGCCAGCAGCCGGGGGGTAGAAACTGAAGCTTTCTTT.

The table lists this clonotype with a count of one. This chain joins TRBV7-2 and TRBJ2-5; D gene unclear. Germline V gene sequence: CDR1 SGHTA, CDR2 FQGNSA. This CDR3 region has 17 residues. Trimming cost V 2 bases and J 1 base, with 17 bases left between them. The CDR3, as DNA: TGTGCCAGCAGCTTAAAGGTCATAAGCCTCGTCCAAGAGACCCAGTACTTC. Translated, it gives CASSLKVISLVQETQYF.

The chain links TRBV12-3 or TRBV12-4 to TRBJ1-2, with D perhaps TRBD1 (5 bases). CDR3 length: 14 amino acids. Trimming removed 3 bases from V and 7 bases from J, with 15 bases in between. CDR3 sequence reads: CASSFGGLPFGYTF. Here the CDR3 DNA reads TGTGCCAGCAGTTTTGGGGGACTCCCGTTTGGCTACACCTTC.

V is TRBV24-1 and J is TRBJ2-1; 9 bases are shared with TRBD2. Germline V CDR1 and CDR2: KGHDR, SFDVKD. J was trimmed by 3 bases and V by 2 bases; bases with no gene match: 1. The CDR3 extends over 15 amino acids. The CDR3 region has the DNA TGTGCCACCAGTGATTCTAGCGGGGACTACAATGAGCAGTTCTTC. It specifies CATSDSSGDYNEQFF.

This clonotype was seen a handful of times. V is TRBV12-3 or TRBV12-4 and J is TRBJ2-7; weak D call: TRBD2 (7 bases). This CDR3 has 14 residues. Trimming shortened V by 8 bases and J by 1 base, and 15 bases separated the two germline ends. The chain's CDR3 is CASGGGAPSYEQYF. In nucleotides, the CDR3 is TGTGCCAGCGGAGGGGGGGCTCCGTCCTACGAGCAGTACTTC.

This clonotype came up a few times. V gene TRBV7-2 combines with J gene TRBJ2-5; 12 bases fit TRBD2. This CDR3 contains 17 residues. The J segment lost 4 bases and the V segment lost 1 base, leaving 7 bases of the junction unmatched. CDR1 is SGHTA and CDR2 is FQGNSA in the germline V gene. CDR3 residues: CASSLGLLAGGGETQYF. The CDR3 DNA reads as TGTGCCAGCAGCTTAGGGTTACTAGCGGGGGGCGGAGAGACCCAGTACTTC.

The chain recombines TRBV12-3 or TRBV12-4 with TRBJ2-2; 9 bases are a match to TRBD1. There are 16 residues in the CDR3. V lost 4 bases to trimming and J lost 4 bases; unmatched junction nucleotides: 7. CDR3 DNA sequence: TGTGCCAGCAGTTACAGACAGGGGGTAATCACCGGGGAGCTGTTTTTT. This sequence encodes CASSYRQGVITGELFF.

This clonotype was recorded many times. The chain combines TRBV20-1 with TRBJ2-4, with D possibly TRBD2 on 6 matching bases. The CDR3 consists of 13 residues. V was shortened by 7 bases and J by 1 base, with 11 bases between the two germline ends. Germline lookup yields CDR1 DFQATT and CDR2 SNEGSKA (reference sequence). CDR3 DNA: TGCAGTGGACGAGGAGGGGCCAAAAACATTCAGTACTTC. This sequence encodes CSGRGGAKNIQYF.

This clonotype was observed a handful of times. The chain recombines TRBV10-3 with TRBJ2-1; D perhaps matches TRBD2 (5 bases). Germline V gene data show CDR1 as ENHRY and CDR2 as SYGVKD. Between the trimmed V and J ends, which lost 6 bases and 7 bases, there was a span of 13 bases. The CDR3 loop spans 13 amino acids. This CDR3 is CAISPGMLNEQFF. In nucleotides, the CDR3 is TGTGCCATCAGCCCCGGGATGTTAAATGAGCAGTTCTTC.

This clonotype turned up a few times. CDR3 in DNA: TGCGCCAGCAGAGAAAGGGTCGAGAACACTGAAGCTTTCTTT. Amino acid sequence: CASRERVENTEAFF. The rearrangement uses TRBV10-2 and TRBJ1-1; D not resolved. The CDR3 runs 14 residues. V lost 6 bases and J 1 base, leaving 12 bases between the germline ends. Germline CDR1 is WSHSY and CDR2 is SAAADI.

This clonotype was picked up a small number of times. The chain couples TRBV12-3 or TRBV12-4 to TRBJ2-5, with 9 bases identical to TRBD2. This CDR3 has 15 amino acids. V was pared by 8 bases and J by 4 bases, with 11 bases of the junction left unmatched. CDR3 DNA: TGTGCCAGCTCTGGCTGGGCGGGGGGGGGAGAGACCCAGTACTTC. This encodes CASSGWAGGGETQYF.

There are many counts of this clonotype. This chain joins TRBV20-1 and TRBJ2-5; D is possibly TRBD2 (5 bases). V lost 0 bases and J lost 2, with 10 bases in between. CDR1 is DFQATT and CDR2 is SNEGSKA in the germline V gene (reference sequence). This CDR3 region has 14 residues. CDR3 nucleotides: TGCAGTGCTAGAGAAGCGGCTAGGCAAGAGACCCAGTACTTC. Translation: CSAREAARQETQYF.

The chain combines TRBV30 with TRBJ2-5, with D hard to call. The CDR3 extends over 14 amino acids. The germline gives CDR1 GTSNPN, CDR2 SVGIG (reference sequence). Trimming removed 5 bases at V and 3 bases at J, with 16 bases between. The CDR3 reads CAWGIEWTEETQYF. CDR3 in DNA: TGTGCCTGGGGAATCGAGTGGACCGAAGAGACCCAGTACTTC.

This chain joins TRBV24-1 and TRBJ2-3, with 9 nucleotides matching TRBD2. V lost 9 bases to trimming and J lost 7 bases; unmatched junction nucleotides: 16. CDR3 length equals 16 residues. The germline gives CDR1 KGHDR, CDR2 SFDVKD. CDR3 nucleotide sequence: TGTGCCACCGGCGACGGTCCGACTAGCGGCGGTTATACGCAGTATTTT. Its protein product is CATGDGPTSGGYTQYF.

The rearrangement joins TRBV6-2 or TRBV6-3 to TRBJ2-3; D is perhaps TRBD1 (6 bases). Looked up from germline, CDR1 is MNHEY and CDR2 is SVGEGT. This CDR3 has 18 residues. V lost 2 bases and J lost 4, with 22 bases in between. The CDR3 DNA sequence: TGTGCCAGCAGTTACCCGGCTCAGCAGGGGCACCCGCCAGATACGCAGTATTTT. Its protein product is CASSYPAQQGHPPDTQYF.

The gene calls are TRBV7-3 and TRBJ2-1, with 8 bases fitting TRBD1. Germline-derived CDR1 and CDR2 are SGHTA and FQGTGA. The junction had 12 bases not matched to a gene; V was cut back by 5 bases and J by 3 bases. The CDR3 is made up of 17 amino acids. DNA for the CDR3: TGTGCCAGCAGCATAGCGGATACAGGGGGGTTCTACAATGAGCAGTTCTTC. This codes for CASSIADTGGFYNEQFF.

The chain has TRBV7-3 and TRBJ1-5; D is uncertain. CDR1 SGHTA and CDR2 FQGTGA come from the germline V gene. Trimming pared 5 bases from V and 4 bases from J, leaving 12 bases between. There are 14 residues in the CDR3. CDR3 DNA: TGTGCCAGCAGCCCGGGCGGGGAGAATCAGCCCCAGCATTTT. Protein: CASSPGGENQPQHF. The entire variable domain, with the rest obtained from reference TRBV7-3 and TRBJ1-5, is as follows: GAGVSQTPSNKVTEKGKYVELRCDPISGHTALYWYRQSLGQGPEFLIYFQGTGAADDSGLPNDRFFAVRPEGSVSTLKIQRTERGDSAVYLCASSPGGENQPQHFGDGTRLSIL.

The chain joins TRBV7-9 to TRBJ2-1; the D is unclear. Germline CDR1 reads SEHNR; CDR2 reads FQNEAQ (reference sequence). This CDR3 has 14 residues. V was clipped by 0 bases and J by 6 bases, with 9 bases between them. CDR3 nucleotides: TGTGCCAGCAGCTTAGCAGTGGTGGGCAATGAGCAGTTCTTC. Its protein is CASSLAVVGNEQFF.

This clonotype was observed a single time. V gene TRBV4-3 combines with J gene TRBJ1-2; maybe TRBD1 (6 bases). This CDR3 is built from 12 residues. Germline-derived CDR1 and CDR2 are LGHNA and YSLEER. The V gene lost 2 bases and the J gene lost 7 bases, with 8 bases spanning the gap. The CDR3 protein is CASSQTGFGYTF. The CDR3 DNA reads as TGCGCCAGCAGCCAAACAGGGTTTGGCTACACCTTC.

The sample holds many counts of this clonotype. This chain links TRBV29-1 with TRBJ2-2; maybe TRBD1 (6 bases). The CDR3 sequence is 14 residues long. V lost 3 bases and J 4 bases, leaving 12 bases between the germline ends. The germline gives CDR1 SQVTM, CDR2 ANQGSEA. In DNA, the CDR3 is TGCAGCGTTGATGGGGGCCCACCCACCGGGGAGCTGTTTTTT. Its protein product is CSVDGGPPTGELFF.

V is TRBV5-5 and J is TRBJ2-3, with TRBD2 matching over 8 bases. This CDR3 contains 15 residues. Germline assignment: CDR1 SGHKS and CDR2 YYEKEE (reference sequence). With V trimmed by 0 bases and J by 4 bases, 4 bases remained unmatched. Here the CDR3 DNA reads TGTGCCAGCAGCTTGGTAACTAGCGGAGCAGATACGCAGTATTTT. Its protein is CASSLVTSGADTQYF.